Below, 29 T cell receptor beta chains from the same sample are listed, as sequenced in a study of blood T cell repertoires in COVID-19. Repertoires were generated with immunoSEQ multiplex PCR, while TCRdb's copy carries only in-frame clones and drops some. Seen here are fewer than 250,000 clones, less than 80% observed once, and the top ten hold roughly 12%. The material sequenced was peripheral blood. Receptors were obtained from a woman between 45 and 65 years old with acute or convalescent COVID-19.

DNA of the CDR3: TGCGCCAGCAGTCGGCGGGGCTGGGTCACTGAAGCTTTCTTT. Its translation is CASSRRGWVTEAFF. The genes are TRBV23-1 and TRBJ1-1; a weak D match, TRBD1 (5 bases). TRBV23-1 carries the ORF label, with uncertain function. Trimming pared 4 bases from V and 4 bases from J, leaving 13 bases between. This CDR3 region has 14 residues.

The rearrangement uses TRBV11-2 and TRBJ2-7; maybe TRBD2 (6 bases). CDR1 is SGHAT, CDR2 FQNNGV, per germline. The CDR3 extends over 15 amino acids. With 3 bases removed from V and 0 bases from J, the gap between germline ends came to 12 bases. Here the CDR3 DNA reads TGTGCCAGCAGCTTGCGGGGCGTTGGCTCCTACGAGCAGTACTTC. It yields the protein CASSLRGVGSYEQYF.

The chain links TRBV4-3 to TRBJ2-2; D uncertain. The CDR3 extends over 15 amino acids. Germline V CDR1 and CDR2: LGHNA, YSLEER. The germline V and J ends were trimmed by 3 bases and 0 bases, with 8 bases remaining between them. The CDR3, as DNA: TGCGCCAGCAGCCACGGTCGCGCGAACACCGGGGAGCTGTTTTTT. Protein sequence: CASSHGRANTGELFF.

J is TRBJ1-1 and V is TRBV9; 7 positions agree with TRBD1. The length of the CDR3 is 16 residues. V shed 4 bases and J 1 base; nucleotides not matched to a gene: 10. CDR1 and CDR2 from the germline V gene are SGDLS and YYNGEE. The CDR3 coding sequence is TGTGCCAGCAGCCCCACTTACAGGGGCCGGAACACTGAAGCTTTCTTT. The encoded protein is CASSPTYRGRNTEAFF. Supplemented by reference TRBV9 and TRBJ1-1, the full variable domain reads DSGVTQTPKHLITATGQRVTLRCSPRSGDLSVYWYQQSLDQGLQFLIQYYNGEERAKGNILERFSAQQFPDLHSELNLSSLELGDSALYFCASSPTYRGRNTEAFFGQGTRLTVV.

The chain employs TRBV7-8 and TRBJ2-1; no reliable D call. The CDR3 totals 16 residues. V dropped 7 bases and J dropped 4 bases, with 20 bases sitting between them. The V gene's germline CDR1 is SGHVS and CDR2 FQNEAQ. The CDR3 region has the DNA TGTGCCAGCACCCCCGTCAGTGCGCGACTGTACAATGAGCAGTTCTTC. This encodes CASTPVSARLYNEQFF.

This chain links TRBV5-8 with TRBJ1-5, with a tentative D call TRBD1 (6 bases). The germline V and J ends were trimmed by 5 bases and 0 bases, with 18 bases remaining between them. The CDR3 loop spans 17 amino acids. The germline gives CDR1 SGHTS, CDR2 YDEGEE. CDR3 sequence reads: CASSIGQIINSNQPQHF. In DNA form, the CDR3 reads TGTGCCAGCAGTATTGGACAGATAATCAATAGCAATCAGCCCCAGCATTTT.

The CDR3 DNA is TGTGCCAGCAGCTTGGGACTAGCGGGGATCAATTACGAGCAGTACTTC. It codes for CASSLGLAGINYEQYF. This rearrangement joins TRBV5-5 to TRBJ2-7, with 11 bases identical to TRBD2. Germline trimming cut 0 bases from V and 4 bases from J; bases unmatched to any gene: 6. This CDR3 has 16 residues. Germline assignment: CDR1 SGHKS and CDR2 YYEKEE (reference sequence). Complete variable domain (other parts from reference TRBV5-5 and TRBJ2-7): DAGVTQSPTHLIKTRGQQVTLRCSPISGHKSVSWYQQVLGQGPQFIFQYYEKEERGRGNFPDRFSARQFPNYSSELNVNALLLGDSALYLCASSLGLAGINYEQYFGPGTRLTVT.

The rearrangement uses TRBV6-2 or TRBV6-3 and TRBJ2-5; weak D call: TRBD2 (5 bases). Germline CDR1 is MNHEY and CDR2 is SVGEGT. This CDR3 contains 15 residues. The ends were cut back, 2 bases at V and 1 base at J, with 11 bases in the middle. The CDR3 protein is CASSYAGGGQETQYF. In DNA, the CDR3 is TGTGCCAGCAGTTACGCCGGAGGAGGCCAAGAGACCCAGTACTTC.

Concerning this clone itself: Mismatch with germline at one junction end may stem from a read error. V is TRBV7-7 and J is TRBJ2-5; 7 bases are a match to TRBD1. The CDR3 sequence is 17 residues long. Germline CDR1 SSHAT, CDR2 FNYEAQ (reference sequence). CDR3 DNA sequence: TGTGCTAGCAGCTTATTAGGGACAGTAAAGGCAAGGGAGACCCAGTACTTC. Its translation is CASSLLGTVKARETQYF.

In nucleotides, the CDR3 is TGTGCCAGCAGCAAAGAGGAAGCTAGCGGAAACACAGATACGCAGTATTTT. Translating it yields CASSKEEASGNTDTQYF. The chain has TRBV21-1 and TRBJ2-3; the table's D call, TRBD2, was not checked against the DNA. TRBV21-1 has pseudogene status. CDR3 size: 17 residues.

The chain recombines TRBV28 with TRBJ2-3; D is uncertain. This CDR3 region has 15 residues. Germline CDR1 MDHEN, CDR2 SYDVKM. V gave up 0 bases and J gave up 0 bases, with 7 bases separating them. The CDR3: CASSLWLTSTDTQYF. DNA for the CDR3: TGTGCCAGCAGTTTATGGCTCACAAGCACAGATACGCAGTATTTT.

The V call is TRBV28, the J call TRBJ2-7; tentative D call: TRBD1 (6 bases). The germline V gene has CDR1 MDHEN and CDR2 SYDVKM. Trimming removed 10 bases at V and 1 base at J, with 14 bases between. There are 13 residues in the CDR3. The CDR3 DNA follows: TGTGCCATCCGGGACACGAGGTCCTACGAGCAGTACTTC. This encodes CAIRDTRSYEQYF.

The chain recombines TRBV6-5 with TRBJ1-4, with D possibly matching TRBD1 (5 bases). The V gene lost 6 bases and the J gene lost 2 bases, with 10 bases spanning the gap. Germline CDR1 is MNHEY and CDR2 is SVGAGI. The CDR3 runs 14 residues. The CDR3 bases are TGTGCCAGCAGACCAGGGTTGACTAATGAAAAACTGTTTTTT. It yields the protein CASRPGLTNEKLFF.

V gene TRBV29-1 combines with J gene TRBJ1-1, with D tentatively TRBD1 (5 bases). The V end was cut by 7 bases, the J end by 1 base, with 13 bases between. The CDR3 runs 13 residues. Germline-derived CDR1 and CDR2 are SQVTM and ANQGSEA. The CDR3 protein is CSAPGMKNTEAFF. CDR3 DNA: TGCAGCGCCCCAGGGATGAAGAACACTGAAGCTTTCTTT. The whole variable domain, filled in from reference TRBV29-1 and TRBJ1-1, reads SAVISQKPSRDICQRGTSLTIQCQVDSQVTMMFWYRQQPGQSLTLIATANQGSEATYESGFVIDKFPISRPNLTFSTLTVSNMSPEDSSIYLCSAPGMKNTEAFFGQGTRLTVV.

CDR3 protein: CASSFTTGVSEKLFF. Written as DNA, the CDR3 is TGTGCCAGCAGCTTCACGACAGGGGTCAGTGAAAAACTGTTTTTT. The chain has TRBV9 and TRBJ1-4, with 8 nucleotides matching TRBD1. The V and J ends lost 4 bases and 7 bases, in that order; junction bases with no gene match: 9. This CDR3 region has 15 residues. Germline V gives CDR1 SGDLS, CDR2 YYNGEE.

This clone has just a few counts. The rearrangement uses TRBV19 and TRBJ2-1; a weak D match, TRBD2 (6 bases). The CDR3 has 15 amino acids. CDR1 and CDR2 (germline): LNHDA, SQIVND (reference sequence). V was trimmed by 6 bases and J by 0 bases, leaving 12 bases between them. The CDR3 DNA reads as TGTGCCAGTAGAGGAGGGCCTAGCTCCTACAATGAGCAGTTCTTC. Amino acid sequence: CASRGGPSSYNEQFF.

The CDR3 reads CASSRSGGNTGELFF. The DNA of the CDR3 is TGTGCCAGCAGTCGTAGCGGGGGGAACACCGGGGAGCTGTTTTTT. V usage is TRBV7-6 and J usage is TRBJ2-2, with 9 nucleotides matching TRBD2. The germline V gene encodes CDR1 SGHVS and CDR2 FNYEAQ. V lost 6 bases to trimming and J lost 1 base; unmatched junction nucleotides: 3. The CDR3 is 15 residues long.

The chain has TRBV7-2 and TRBJ1-2, with TRBD1 matching 8 bases. J was trimmed by 2 bases and V by 5 bases; bases with no gene match: 4. CDR3 length equals 14 residues. Germline V gene data show CDR1 as SGHTA and CDR2 as FQGNSA. The CDR3 loop reads CASSPTGGNYGYTF. CDR3 nucleotide sequence: TGTGCCAGCAGCCCAACAGGGGGGAACTATGGCTACACCTTC.

This chain connects TRBV4-1 to TRBJ2-3; 8 bases align to TRBD1. The trim removed 1 base at V and 2 bases at J, leaving 5 bases unmatched. Germline CDR1 is MGHRA and CDR2 is YSYEKL. The CDR3 runs 16 residues. The CDR3 nucleotides are TGCGCCAGCAGCCAAGCCCCGGGACAGGACACAGATACGCAGTATTTT. Translating it yields CASSQAPGQDTDTQYF.

This clone appeared a single time. This chain connects TRBV11-2 to TRBJ1-1, with D possibly TRBD1 on 5 matching bases. With 1 base removed from V and 3 bases from J, the gap between germline ends came to 9 bases. The CDR3 is 14 residues long. Germline values: CDR1 SGHAT, CDR2 FQNNGV. CDR3 in DNA: TGTGCCAGCAGCTTAGTTTCCAGGGACACTGAAGCTTTCTTT. It specifies CASSLVSRDTEAFF.

The chain recombines TRBV9 with TRBJ1-2; D not resolved. CDR1 and CDR2 (germline): SGDLS, YYNGEE. This CDR3 region has 13 residues. Trimming took 0 bases from V and 7 from J, leaving 10 bases between them. The CDR3: CASSVVGSGGYTF. Here the CDR3 DNA reads TGTGCCAGCAGCGTAGTTGGATCGGGTGGCTACACCTTC.

This clone turned up a few times. The rearrangement joins TRBV7-2 to TRBJ1-2, with TRBD1 identical over 7 bases. V gave up 5 bases and J gave up 1 base; unmatched junction bases: 10. Germline assignment: CDR1 SGHTA and CDR2 FQGNSA. The CDR3 loop spans 16 amino acids. CDR3 residues: CASSPFIRGLNYGYTF. DNA of the CDR3: TGTGCCAGCAGCCCCTTTATTAGGGGGCTTAACTATGGCTACACCTTC.

This chain joins TRBV30 and TRBJ1-5, with D hard to call. V shed 4 bases and J shed 0 bases, with 7 bases lying between them. Germline CDR1 and CDR2: GTSNPN and SVGIG (reference sequence). There are 13 residues in the CDR3. The CDR3, as DNA: TGTGCCTGGAACGGTTATAGCAATCAGCCCCAGCATTTT. It specifies CAWNGYSNQPQHF.

The chain couples TRBV6-5 to TRBJ1-1, with D unclear. Trimming removed 7 bases from V and 6 bases from J, with 15 bases in between. This CDR3 spans 13 amino acids. Per the germline V gene, CDR1 is MNHEY and CDR2 is SVGAGI. For the CDR3, the DNA is TGTGCCAGCATGGGGAGTTCTGGCGCTGAAGCTTTCTTT. Translated, it gives CASMGSSGAEAFF.

The genes are TRBV11-2 and TRBJ2-1; TRBD1 aligns across 11 bases. Trimming cost V 3 bases and J 9 bases; bases outside gene matches: 7. There are 15 residues in the CDR3. CDR1 and CDR2 (germline): SGHAT, FQNNGV. This CDR3 reads CASSFERTGGSEQFF. In nucleotides, the CDR3 is TGTGCCAGCAGCTTCGAGAGGACAGGGGGCAGTGAGCAGTTCTTC.

The gene calls are TRBV5-1 and TRBJ1-6; 7 bases are a match to TRBD1. Looked up from germline, CDR1 is SGHRS and CDR2 is YFSETQ. The length of the CDR3 is 15 residues. The trim removed 0 bases at V and 9 bases at J, leaving 6 bases unmatched. CDR3 DNA sequence: TGCGCCAGCAGCTTGGACAGGGGCGGTGGTTCACCCCTCCACTTT. Its protein is CASSLDRGGGSPLHF. The variable domain in full, with the rest retrieved from reference TRBV5-1 and TRBJ1-6, is KAGVTQTPRYLIKTRGQQVTLSCSPISGHRSVSWYQQTPGQGLQFLFEYFSETQRNKGNFPGRFSGRQFSNSRSEMNVSTLELGDSALYLCASSLDRGGGSPLHFGNGTRLTVT.

The chain recombines TRBV7-2 with TRBJ1-5; D is unresolved. CDR3 length: 13 residues. The germline V gene has CDR1 SGHTA and CDR2 FQGNSA. The V and J ends lost 3 bases and 3 bases respectively, with 6 bases between them. CDR3: CASSFENNQPQHF. CDR3 DNA: TGTGCCAGCAGCTTCGAGAACAATCAGCCCCAGCATTTT.

The chain employs TRBV27 and TRBJ1-2; D is undetermined. This CDR3 spans 13 amino acids. The germline gives CDR1 MNHEY, CDR2 SMNVEV (reference sequence). Trimming removed 3 bases at V and 3 bases at J, with 8 bases between. The CDR3 spells CASSFTGDYGYTF. Here the CDR3 DNA reads TGTGCCAGCAGTTTCACGGGAGACTATGGCTACACCTTC.

To note about this clone: Its ends do not fully match the called genes, so a read error is possible. The chain employs TRBV30 and TRBJ1-4, with 9 positions matching TRBD1. From germline, CDR1 is GTSNPN and CDR2 SVGIG (reference sequence). CDR3 size: 15 residues. The CDR3 DNA reads TGTGCCTGGAGTCTTCCGGGACAGGGTAATCAAAAACTGTTTTTT. It is translated as CAWSLPGQGNQKLFF.